Listed here are 5 T cell receptor beta chains from one sample, sequenced in a study of PD-1 blockade in classical Hodgkin lymphoma. The sample's time point: cycle 4 day 1 (C4D1), after more than 5 weeks of nivolumab. There was relapse after autologous stem cell transplantation in every patient, and there was variation in brentuximab vedotin exposure. Here immunoSEQ multiplex PCR was the method, and the copy in TCRdb shows in-frame clones only, minus some. In the table there are 100,000 or so clones, about nine tenths of which are singletons. Sequenced material: peripheral blood mononuclear cells (PBMCs), taken before the fourth cycle of nivolumab. Receptors originate from a human donor with classical Hodgkin lymphoma.

The rearrangement uses TRBV11-2 and TRBJ2-5, with a tentative D call TRBD1 (5 bases). CDR1 is SGHAT, CDR2 FQNNGV, per germline. The CDR3 has 15 residues. V lost 4 bases, J lost 5 bases, and 17 bases lay in between. The CDR3 protein is CASSYRQSGFETQYF. CDR3 in DNA: TGTGCCAGCAGCTACAGACAGAGTGGGTTCGAGACCCAGTACTTC.

This clone was recorded once. The chain uses TRBV5-5 and TRBJ1-4; 11 positions agree with TRBD1. Germline-derived CDR1 and CDR2 are SGHKS and YYEKEE (reference sequence). J was trimmed by 7 bases and V by 3 bases; bases with no gene match: 8. CDR3 size: 16 residues. This CDR3 reads CASSSDRGLWGEKLFF. The CDR3 DNA follows: TGTGCCAGCAGCTCGGACAGGGGGCTATGGGGTGAAAAACTGTTTTTT.

The chain uses TRBV2 and TRBJ1-4; the D gene is possibly TRBD1 (5 bases). Germline V gene data show CDR1 as SNHLY and CDR2 as FYNNEI. Trimming shortened V by 4 bases and J by 8 bases, and 17 bases separated the two germline ends. This CDR3 has 15 amino acids. For the CDR3, the DNA is TGTGCCAGCAGTGCCCAGGGTAGGGCGGGGGAAAAACTGTTTTTT. Translated, it gives CASSAQGRAGEKLFF.

The chain links TRBV23-1 to TRBJ1-6, with 9 positions matching TRBD1. TRBV23-1 is known as an ORF, though its function is uncertain. V lost 2 bases and J lost 6; bases outside the gene matches: 8. The CDR3 sequence is 17 residues long. This CDR3 reads CASSQLTGGICNSPLHF. For the CDR3, the DNA is TGCGCCAGCAGTCAACTGACAGGGGGTATATGTAATTCACCCCTCCACTTT.

The CDR3 bases are TGTGCCAGCAGTGGGGGGCGGGAAGAAAAACTGTTTTTT. Translated, it gives CASSGGREEKLFF. The chain carries TRBV7-9 and TRBJ1-4, with D tentatively TRBD1 (6 bases). The CDR3 is 13 residues long. V was trimmed by 6 bases and J by 8 bases, leaving 13 bases between them. Germline CDR1 is SEHNR and CDR2 is FQNEAQ (reference sequence). The whole variable domain, remainder taken from reference TRBV7-9 and TRBJ1-4, is DTGVSQNPRHKITKRGQNVTFRCDPISEHNRLYWYRQTLGQGPEFLTYFQNEAQLEKSRLLSDRFSAERPKGSFSTLEIQRTEQGDSAMYLCASSGGREEKLFFGSGTQLSVL.